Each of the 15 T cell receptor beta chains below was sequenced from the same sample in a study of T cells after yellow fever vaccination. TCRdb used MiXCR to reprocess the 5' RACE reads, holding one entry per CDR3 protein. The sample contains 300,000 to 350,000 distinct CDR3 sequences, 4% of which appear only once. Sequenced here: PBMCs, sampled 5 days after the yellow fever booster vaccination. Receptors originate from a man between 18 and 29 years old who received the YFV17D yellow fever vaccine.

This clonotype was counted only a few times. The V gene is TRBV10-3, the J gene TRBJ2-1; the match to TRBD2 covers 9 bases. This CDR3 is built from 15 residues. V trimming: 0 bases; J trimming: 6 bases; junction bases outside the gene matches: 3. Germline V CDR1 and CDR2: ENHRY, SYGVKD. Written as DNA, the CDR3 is TGTGCCATCAGTGAGTCTGGACTAGCGACCAATGAGCAGTTCTTC. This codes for CAISESGLATNEQFF.

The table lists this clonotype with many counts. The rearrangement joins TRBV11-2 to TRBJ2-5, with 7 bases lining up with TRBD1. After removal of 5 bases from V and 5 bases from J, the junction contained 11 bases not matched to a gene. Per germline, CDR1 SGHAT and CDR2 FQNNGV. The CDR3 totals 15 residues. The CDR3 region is CASSPPTGSGETQYF. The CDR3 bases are TGTGCCAGCAGCCCCCCGACAGGGAGTGGGGAGACCCAGTACTTC.

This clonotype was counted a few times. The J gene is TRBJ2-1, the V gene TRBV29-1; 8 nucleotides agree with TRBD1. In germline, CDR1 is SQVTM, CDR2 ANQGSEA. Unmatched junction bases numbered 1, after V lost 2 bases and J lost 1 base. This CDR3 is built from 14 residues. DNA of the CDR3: TGCAGCGTTGAACAGGGGGCTTCCTACAATGAGCAGTTCTTC. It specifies CSVEQGASYNEQFF.

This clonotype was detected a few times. The chain's CDR3 is CASSQDQAAYNEQFF. The CDR3 nucleotides read TGCGCCAGCAGCCAAGACCAGGCAGCCTACAATGAGCAGTTCTTC. This rearrangement joins TRBV4-1 to TRBJ2-1; D gene unclear. V was trimmed by 0 bases and J by 2 bases, leaving 8 bases between them. The germline gives CDR1 MGHRA, CDR2 YSYEKL. The CDR3 runs 15 residues.

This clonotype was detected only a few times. DNA for the CDR3: TGTGCCAGCTCTACACGGGGCCAGTTTAATGAAAAACTGTTTTTT. As protein: CASSTRGQFNEKLFF. The chain employs TRBV12-3 or TRBV12-4 and TRBJ1-4; perhaps TRBD1 as D (5 bases). V lost 8 bases, J lost 4 bases, and 17 bases lay in between. CDR3 length equals 15 residues.

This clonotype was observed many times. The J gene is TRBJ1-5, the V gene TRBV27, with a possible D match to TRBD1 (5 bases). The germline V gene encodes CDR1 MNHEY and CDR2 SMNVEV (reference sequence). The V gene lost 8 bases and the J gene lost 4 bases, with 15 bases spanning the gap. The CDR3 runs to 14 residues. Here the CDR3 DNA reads TGTGCCAGCCAATCGGGGGAGGGAAATCAGCCCCAGCATTTT. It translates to CASQSGEGNQPQHF.

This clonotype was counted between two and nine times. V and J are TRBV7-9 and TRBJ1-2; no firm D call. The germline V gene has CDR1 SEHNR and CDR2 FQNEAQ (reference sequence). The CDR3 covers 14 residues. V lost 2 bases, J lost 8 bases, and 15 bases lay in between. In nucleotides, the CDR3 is TGTGCCAGCAGCTTATTTTCCCCTGAGAAGGGCTACACCTTC. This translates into CASSLFSPEKGYTF. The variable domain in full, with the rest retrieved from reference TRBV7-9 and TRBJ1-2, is DTGVSQNPRHKITKRGQNVTFRCDPISEHNRLYWYRQTLGQGPEFLTYFQNEAQLEKSRLLSDRFSAERPKGSFSTLEIQRTEQGDSAMYLCASSLFSPEKGYTFGSGTRLTVV.

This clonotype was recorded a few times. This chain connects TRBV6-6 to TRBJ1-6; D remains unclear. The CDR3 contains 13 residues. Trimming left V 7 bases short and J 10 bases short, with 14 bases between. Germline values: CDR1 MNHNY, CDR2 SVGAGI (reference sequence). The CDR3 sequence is CASNSYEDSPLHF. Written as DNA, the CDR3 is TGTGCCAGCAACAGTTACGAGGACTCACCCCTCCACTTT.

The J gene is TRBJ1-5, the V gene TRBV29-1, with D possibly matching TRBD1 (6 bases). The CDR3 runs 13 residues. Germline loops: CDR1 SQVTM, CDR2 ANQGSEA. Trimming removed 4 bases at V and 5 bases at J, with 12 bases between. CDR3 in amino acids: CSVVSGDHQPQHF. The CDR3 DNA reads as TGCAGCGTTGTTTCAGGGGACCATCAGCCCCAGCATTTT.

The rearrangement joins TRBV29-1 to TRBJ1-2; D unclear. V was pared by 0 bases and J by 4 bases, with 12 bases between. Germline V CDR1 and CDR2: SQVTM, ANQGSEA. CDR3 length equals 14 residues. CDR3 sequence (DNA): TGCAGCGTTGAAGATCGGGCTAAGGGCTATGGCTACACCTTC. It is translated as CSVEDRAKGYGYTF.

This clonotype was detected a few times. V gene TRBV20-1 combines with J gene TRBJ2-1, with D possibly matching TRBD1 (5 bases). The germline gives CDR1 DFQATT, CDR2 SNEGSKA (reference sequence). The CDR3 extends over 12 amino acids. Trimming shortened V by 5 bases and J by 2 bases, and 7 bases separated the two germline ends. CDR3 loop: CSASGTYNEQFF. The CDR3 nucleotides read TGCAGTGCTTCAGGGACCTACAATGAGCAGTTCTTC.

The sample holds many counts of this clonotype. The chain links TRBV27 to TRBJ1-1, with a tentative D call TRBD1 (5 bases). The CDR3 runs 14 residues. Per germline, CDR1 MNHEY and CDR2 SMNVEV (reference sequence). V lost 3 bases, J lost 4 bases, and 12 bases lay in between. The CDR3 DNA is TGTGCCAGCAGTTTGTTGGGGGTGGGCACTGAAGCTTTCTTT. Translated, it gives CASSLLGVGTEAFF.

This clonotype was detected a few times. CDR3 loop: CASSLLKKDQPQHF. The CDR3 DNA reads as TGTGCCAGCAGCTTGCTGAAAAAGGATCAGCCCCAGCATTTT. This rearrangement joins TRBV12-3 or TRBV12-4 to TRBJ1-5; D remains ambiguous. There are 14 residues in the CDR3. Trimming took 6 bases from V and 5 from J, leaving 14 bases between them.

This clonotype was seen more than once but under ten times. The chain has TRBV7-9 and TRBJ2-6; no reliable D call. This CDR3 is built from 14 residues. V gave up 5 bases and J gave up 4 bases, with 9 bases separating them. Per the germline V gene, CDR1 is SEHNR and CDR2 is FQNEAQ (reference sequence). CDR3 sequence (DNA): TGTGCCAGCAGCCGGCCTGGGGGGGCCAACGTCCTGACTTTC. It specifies CASSRPGGANVLTF.

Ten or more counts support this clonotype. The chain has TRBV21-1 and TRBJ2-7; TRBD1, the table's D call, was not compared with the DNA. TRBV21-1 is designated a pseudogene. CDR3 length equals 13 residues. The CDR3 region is CASTPSYPGEQYV. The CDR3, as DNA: TGTGCCAGCACCCCCTCCTACCCGGGGGAGCAGTACGTC.